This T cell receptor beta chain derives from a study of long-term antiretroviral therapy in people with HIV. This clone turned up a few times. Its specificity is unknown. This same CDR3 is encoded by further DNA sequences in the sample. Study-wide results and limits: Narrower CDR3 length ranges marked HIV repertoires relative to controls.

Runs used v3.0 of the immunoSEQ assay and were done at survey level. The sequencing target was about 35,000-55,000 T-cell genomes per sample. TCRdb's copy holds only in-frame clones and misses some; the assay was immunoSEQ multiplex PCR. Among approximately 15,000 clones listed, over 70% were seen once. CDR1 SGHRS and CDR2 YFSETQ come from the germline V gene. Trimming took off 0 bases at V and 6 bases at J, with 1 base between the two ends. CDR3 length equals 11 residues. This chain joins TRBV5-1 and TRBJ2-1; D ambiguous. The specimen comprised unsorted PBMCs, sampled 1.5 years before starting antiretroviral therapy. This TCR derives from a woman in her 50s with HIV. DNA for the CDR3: TGCGCCAGCAGCTTGGGCAATGAGCAGTTCTTC. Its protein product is CASSLGNEQFF.